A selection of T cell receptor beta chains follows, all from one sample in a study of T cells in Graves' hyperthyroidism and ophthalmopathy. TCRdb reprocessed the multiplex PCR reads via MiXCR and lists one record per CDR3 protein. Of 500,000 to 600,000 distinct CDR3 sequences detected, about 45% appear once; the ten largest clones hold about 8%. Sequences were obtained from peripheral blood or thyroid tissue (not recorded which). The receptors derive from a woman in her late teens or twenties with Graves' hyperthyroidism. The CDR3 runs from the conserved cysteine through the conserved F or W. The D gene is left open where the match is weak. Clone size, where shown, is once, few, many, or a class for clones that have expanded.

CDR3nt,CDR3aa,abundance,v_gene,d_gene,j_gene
TGTGCCAGCAGCTTAAGCGGGAGTATGGGAAATGAGCAGTTCTTC,CASSLSGSMGNEQFF,few,TRBV7-2,TRBD2,TRBJ2-1
TGTGCCAGTAGTTATCGGGACAGGGGCCAAGAGACCCAGTACTTC,CASSYRDRGQETQYF,-,TRBV19,TRBD1,TRBJ2-5
TGTGCCAGCAGTTCCCGTATTGCTCGGGAGCAGTACTTC,CASSSRIAREQYF,many,TRBV6-5,-,TRBJ2-7
TGTGCCAGCAGTTCCTCCCCCGAGCTGTTTTTT,CASSSSPELFF,many,TRBV12-3/TRBV12-4,-,TRBJ2-2
TGCAGTGCTAGTGAACGGACTAGCGGGACTGAAGCTTTCTTT,CSASERTSGTEAFF,-,TRBV20-1,-,TRBJ1-1
TGTGCCAGCAGCTCTACGGGACTAGCGGGAGAAGAGACCCAGTACTTC,CASSSTGLAGEETQYF,many,TRBV7-9,TRBD2,TRBJ2-5
TGTGCCAGCGGGTCAGTTTGGAGGGACAGCCCTAACTATGGCTACACCTTC,CASGSVWRDSPNYGYTF,-,TRBV28,TRBD1,TRBJ1-2
TGTGCTAGCAGCAGAGAGGACGAGCAGTACTTC,CASSREDEQYF,few,TRBV7-7,-,TRBJ2-7
TGCGCCAGCAGCCTCACCGGGGAGCCCAACGAGCAGTACTTC,CASSLTGEPNEQYF,-,TRBV5-1,-,TRBJ2-7
TGTGCCAGTAGTATAGATCTTAACAGGGTGGGTCAGCCCCAGCATTTT,CASSIDLNRVGQPQHF,-,TRBV19,-,TRBJ1-5
TGTGCCAGCAGCCAAGGAGGGACAGGAGGCTACACCTTC,CASSQGGTGGYTF,many,TRBV4-2,TRBD1,TRBJ1-2
TGTGCCAGCAGTTCCCAGAGCCTAGCCAAAAACATTCAGTACTTC,CASSSQSLAKNIQYF,-,TRBV12-3/TRBV12-4,-,TRBJ2-4
TGTGCCAGCAGTGAAGCGCTCGGGGGGGGCAGGGACACCGGGGAGCTGTTTTTT,CASSEALGGGRDTGELFF,-,TRBV2,TRBD2,TRBJ2-2
TGCGCCAGCAGCTTTACGGGAGGGCGTGGAGAGCAGTACTTC,CASSFTGGRGEQYF,many,TRBV5-1,TRBD2,TRBJ2-7
TGCAGTGCCCAGAGACTAGCGGGGGGGTTCTACGAGCAGTACTTC,CSAQRLAGGFYEQYF,-,TRBV20-1,TRBD2,TRBJ2-7
TGTGCCAGTAGTAGATCCGTGGGAATCTACGAGCAGTACTTC,CASSRSVGIYEQYF,many,TRBV19,-,TRBJ2-7
TGTGCCAGTAGTCACGGGTCCTCGAATGAGGACAGAAGCACCGGGGAGCTGTTTTTT,CASSHGSSNEDRSTGELFF,-,TRBV7-3,-,TRBJ2-2
TGTGCCAGCAGCTTATACGATAGCACAGATACGCAGTATTTT,CASSLYDSTDTQYF,-,TRBV11-2,-,TRBJ2-3
TGTGCCAGCAGGTCGGGCGAGCAGTACTTC,CASRSGEQYF,-,TRBV2,-,TRBJ2-7
TGTGCCACGGGAGACGGTAGCGGGTACACCTTC,CATGDGSGYTF,-,TRBV15,-,TRBJ1-2
TGTGCCAGCAGTTTTGCAAACAGGGAGGACTGTGGCTACACCTTC,CASSFANREDCGYTF,many,TRBV12-3/TRBV12-4,-,TRBJ1-2
TGTGCCAGCTCACCTACCCAGGGAAGCAATCAGCCCCAGCATTTT,CASSPTQGSNQPQHF,-,TRBV18,-,TRBJ1-5
TGTGCCAGCAGCGATAGGACGGCTAGCACAGATACGCAGTATTTT,CASSDRTASTDTQYF,few,TRBV5-4,-,TRBJ2-3
TGTGCCAGCAGCCAAGCCGGGGGAGGATACCTTCTCTACGAGCAGTACTTC,CASSQAGGGYLLYEQYF,once,TRBV7-7,-,TRBJ2-7
TGTGCCAGCAGTGAACGCGGACGGAGTGGTAAGGAGCAGTTCTTC,CASSERGRSGKEQFF,-,TRBV12-3/TRBV12-4,-,TRBJ2-1
TGTGCCAGCAGCCAAGACGCGGGAGATGTAAAGACCCAGTACTTC,CASSQDAGDVKTQYF,-,TRBV2,TRBD2,TRBJ2-5
TGTGCCAGCAGCCCGGTCACAAACCCGTATGGCTACACCTTC,CASSPVTNPYGYTF,-,TRBV7-2,-,TRBJ1-2
TGTGCCAGCAGCCAAGGATCAAGGGGCGGGCAGTACTTC,CASSQGSRGGQYF,many,TRBV9,-,TRBJ2-7
TGTGCCAGCAGCCCAGGGGGCTTC,CASSPGGF,-,TRBV7-3,TRBD1,TRBJ2-5
TGTGCCAGCAGCTTAGGACAGTACAATGAGCAGTTCTTC,CASSLGQYNEQFF,few,TRBV7-9,-,TRBJ2-1
TGCAGTGCTAGAGGCGAAACCGGAGGGGGAGGGAATCAGCCCCAGCATTTT,CSARGETGGGGNQPQHF,once,TRBV20-1,-,TRBJ1-5
TGCGCCAGCAGCCAAGATCGGACCATTGCGGTGCAGTACTTC,CASSQDRTIAVQYF,many,TRBV4-1,-,TRBJ2-7
TGCGCCAGCAGCCAAGAGGCCCAGAACACCGGGGAGCTGTTTTTT,CASSQEAQNTGELFF,few,TRBV4-1,-,TRBJ2-2
TGCAGTGCCAAACGGGACAGTCCGAATTCACCCCTCCACTTT,CSAKRDSPNSPLHF,-,TRBV20-1,TRBD1,TRBJ1-6
TGTGCCAGCAGACCTACAGATCAGCCCCAGCATTTT,CASRPTDQPQHF,many,TRBV6-6,-,TRBJ1-5
TGTGCCAGCAGCGCAAACAGGGGGCTATACGAGCAGTACTTC,CASSANRGLYEQYF,many,TRBV2,TRBD1,TRBJ2-7
TGTGCCAGCAGTGAAGGACTAGTCCGCACCGGGGAGCTGTTTTTT,CASSEGLVRTGELFF,many,TRBV6-1,-,TRBJ2-2
TGTGCCAGTAGCCCTCACAGGGGAACGAACACTGAAGCTTTCTTT,CASSPHRGTNTEAFF,-,TRBV19,TRBD1,TRBJ1-1
TGTGCCAGCAGCCATGGGACTAGCGGTCTCAAGGGGACCCAGTACTTC,CASSHGTSGLKGTQYF,many,TRBV7-6,TRBD2,TRBJ2-5
TGTGCCACTCCGGGACAACTCTATGGCTACACCTTC,CATPGQLYGYTF,-,TRBV15,-,TRBJ1-2
TGTGCCACCAGTGATCCTTGGGGCAGAGGCAATGGCTACACCTTC,CATSDPWGRGNGYTF,many,TRBV24-1,-,TRBJ1-2
TGTGCCAGCAGCTCCCTCTCGGCCAACGTCCTGACTTTC,CASSSLSANVLTF,many,TRBV7-9,-,TRBJ2-6
TGTGCCAGCAGCCAAGATGCGAGCTCCTACGAGCAGTACTTC,CASSQDASSYEQYF,many,TRBV7-9,-,TRBJ2-7
TGTGCCAGCAGCCGTCGACAGGGAGGTGGGTACGAGCAGTACTTC,CASSRRQGGGYEQYF,few,TRBV3-1,-,TRBJ2-7
TGTGCCAGCAGTTTAGGGGGCAATGAGCAGCTCTTC,CASSLGGNEQLF,-,TRBV12-3/TRBV12-4,-,TRBJ2-1
TGTGCCAGCAGTCACGACAGGGGGCGCGTTCAGCCCCAGCATTTT,CASSHDRGRVQPQHF,many,TRBV27,TRBD1,TRBJ1-5
TGTGCCATCAGTGAGGAACAGACCAATGAAAAACTGTTTTTT,CAISEEQTNEKLFF,once,TRBV10-3,-,TRBJ1-4
TGCGCCAGTCACACCACTACTAGCGGGACCACCTACGAGCAGTACTTC,CASHTTTSGTTYEQYF,many,TRBV10-1,TRBD2,TRBJ2-7
TGTGCCAGCAGCCTAGGGACAGTCGATCGTTTGTTGGTTTTCTTT,CASSLGTVDRLLVFF,many,TRBV11-1,TRBD1,TRBJ1-1
TGCAGCGCGGGAGGGGAGGTCGGTGGGGCCAACGTCCTGACTTTC,CSAGGEVGGANVLTF,many,TRBV29-1,TRBD2,TRBJ2-6
TGTGCCATCAAAAGGAGGCCCACTGAAGCTTTCTTT,CAIKRRPTEAFF,-,TRBV10-3,-,TRBJ1-1
TGTGCCAGCATGGGAAGAACCTCAGAGCAGTACTTC,CASMGRTSEQYF,many,TRBV3-1,-,TRBJ2-7
TGTGCCATCAGTGCTGGAGGGGGTGAAGCTTTCTTT,CAISAGGGEAFF,-,TRBV10-3,-,TRBJ1-1